This T cell receptor beta chain was sequenced during a study of cytomegalovirus exposure and HLA in healthy donors. J gave up 1 base and V 1 base, and 4 bases lay outside the gene matches. CDR3 length: 15 residues. Germline V gives CDR1 LNHDA, CDR2 SQIVND (reference sequence). The PCR used 60 Vbeta and 13 Jbeta primers. Measured with immunoSEQ multiplex PCR; TCRdb has only the in-frame clones, and not every one. The data hold approximately 150,000 clones, with around 78% observed a single time. The clonotype originates from a middle-aged woman in good health and CMV-seropositive. The V gene is TRBV19, the J gene TRBJ2-7, with 7 bases identical to TRBD1. Sequences were obtained from PBMCs. In DNA form, the CDR3 reads TGTGCCAGTAGTATAGGGTGGGACAGTTCCTACGAGCAGTACTTC. Amino acids: CASSIGWDSSYEQYF.